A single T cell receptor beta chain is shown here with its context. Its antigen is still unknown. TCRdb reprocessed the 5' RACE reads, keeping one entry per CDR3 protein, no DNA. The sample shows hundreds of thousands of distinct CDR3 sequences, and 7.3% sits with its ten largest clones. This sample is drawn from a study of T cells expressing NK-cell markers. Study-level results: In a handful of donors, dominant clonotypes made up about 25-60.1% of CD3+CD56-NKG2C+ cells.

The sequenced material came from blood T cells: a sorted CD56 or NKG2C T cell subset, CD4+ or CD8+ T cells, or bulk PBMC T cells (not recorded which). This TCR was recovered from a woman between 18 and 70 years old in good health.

CDR3 protein: CASSTGTGGTEGYTF. The chain uses TRBV5-1 and TRBJ1-2; TCRdb returns TRBD1, unconfirmable since there is no DNA. Per the germline V gene, CDR1 is SGHRS and CDR2 is YFSETQ. The CDR3 consists of 15 residues. The whole variable domain, remainder taken from reference TRBV5-1 and TRBJ1-2, is KAGVTQTPRYLIKTRGQQVTLSCSPISGHRSVSWYQQTPGQGLQFLFEYFSETQRNKGNFPGRFSGRQFSNSRSEMNVSTLELGDSALYLCASSTGTGGTEGYTFGSGTRLTVV.